This TCR beta chain was recovered during a study of blood T cells in healthy people across ages. Study results and limitations: In the absence of known donor CMV status, changes in expanded clonotypes were possibly confounded.

About this clonotype: As yet, its antigen is unknown.

Alongside a J-beta primer mix, a sample-barcoded 5' primer served in a second PCR lasting roughly 7 to 12 cycles. Each TCR beta cDNA got a 12-nucleotide random molecular identifier. From the 5' RACE reads, TCRdb called clonotypes with MiXCR, one entry per CDR3 protein. The profile shows roughly 900,000 distinct CDR3 sequences, roughly 43% of them singletons. The V gene's germline CDR1 is SNHLY and CDR2 FYNNEI. Trimming took 0 bases from V and 10 from J, leaving 15 bases between them. This CDR3 is 15 amino acids long. Healthy Caucasian individuals from Russia aged about 6 to 100 were enrolled as donors. Whenever a sample was processed, at least 7 million PBMCs were isolated.

The chain uses TRBV2 and TRBJ1-4, with D maybe TRBD1 (5 bases). The sequence derives from a man younger than 40 in good health. The sequencing input was blood. The CDR3 spells CASSEAPTAARKLFF. As DNA, the CDR3 is TGTGCCAGCAGTGAAGCGCCGACAGCCGCCCGAAAACTGTTTTTT.